Below, 14 T cell receptor beta chains from the same sample are listed, as sequenced in a study of identifying expanded T cells in peripheral blood. Assay: immunoSEQ multiplex PCR; the TCRdb copy retains only in-frame clones and omits some. The repertoire consists of about 89,000 clones, with about 91% occurring once and the leading ten covering 4%. Sequencing was carried out using blood. These receptors were obtained from a person between 18 and 70 years old in good health.

The chain is built from TRBV9 and TRBJ1-3; D is possibly TRBD1 (5 bases). The CDR3 totals 15 residues. Germline V gives CDR1 SGDLS, CDR2 YYNGEE. V was pared by 7 bases and J by 0 bases, with 14 bases between. The chain's CDR3 is CASGVSGHSGNTIYF. In DNA form, the CDR3 reads TGTGCCAGCGGAGTTTCAGGGCACTCTGGAAACACCATATATTTT.

The J gene is TRBJ2-7, the V gene TRBV5-1; no clear D gene. The ends were cut back, 0 bases at V and 0 bases at J, with 10 bases in the middle. CDR3 size: 15 residues. The germline V gene encodes CDR1 SGHRS and CDR2 YFSETQ. The CDR3 nucleotides are TGCGCCAGCAGCTTGGTTCTCCAATACTCCTACGAGCAGTACTTC. This sequence encodes CASSLVLQYSYEQYF.

The chain joins TRBV4-3 to TRBJ2-7; 9 bases are a match to TRBD2. The germline gives CDR1 LGHNA, CDR2 YSLEER. J gave up 6 bases and V 2 bases, and 8 bases lay outside the gene matches. There are 15 residues in the CDR3. The CDR3 sequence is CASSQLLAGEVEQYF. The CDR3 bases are TGCGCCAGCAGCCAACTCTTAGCGGGAGAGGTCGAGCAGTACTTC.

CDR3 DNA: TGTGCCAGCAGTTACAGGCAGGGGGCTGGCTACACCTTC. It is translated as CASSYRQGAGYTF. This rearrangement joins TRBV6-5 to TRBJ1-2; 8 bases are a match to TRBD1. CDR1 is MNHEY, CDR2 SVGAGI, per germline. J lost 7 bases, V lost 2 bases, and 3 bases had no gene match. The CDR3 covers 13 residues.

The genes are TRBV19 and TRBJ2-2; 10 nucleotides align to TRBD1. Trimming removed 8 bases from V and 4 bases from J; junction bases left unmatched: 4. Germline V gene data show CDR1 as LNHDA and CDR2 as SQIVND (reference sequence). CDR3 length: 14 amino acids. CDR3 DNA: TGTGCCAGTCGTGACAGGGGGCCCACCGGGGAGCTGTTTTTT. Its translation is CASRDRGPTGELFF.

The chain is built from TRBV7-8 and TRBJ2-5; TRBD1 aligns across 11 bases. The CDR3 runs 18 residues. V lost 5 bases to trimming and J lost 5 bases; unmatched junction nucleotides: 16. From germline, CDR1 is SGHVS and CDR2 FQNEAQ. CDR3 sequence reads: CASSHPSSNGQGAETQYF. CDR3 bases: TGTGCCAGCAGCCACCCGTCCTCTAACGGACAGGGGGCGGAGACCCAGTACTTC.

This clone was recorded many times. The chain is built from TRBV6-1 and TRBJ2-3; D may correspond to TRBD1 or TRBD2 (5 bases each). This CDR3 is 15 amino acids long. Deletions cut 8 bases from V and 4 bases from J, with 19 bases between. Germline V gene lookup returns CDR1 MNHNS and CDR2 SASEGT. CDR3 nucleotide sequence: TGTGCCAGCCCCCCGGGGCACACGCAGCCAGATACGCAGTATTTT. Its translation: CASPPGHTQPDTQYF.

The J gene is TRBJ1-1, the V gene TRBV6-1, with 7 bases fitting TRBD1. The V segment lost 0 bases and the J segment 7 bases; nucleotides outside the gene matches: 2. Germline V gives CDR1 MNHNS, CDR2 SASEGT. The CDR3 length is 13 residues. CDR3 sequence reads: CASSEARQGEAFF. In DNA, the CDR3 is TGTGCCAGCAGTGAAGCAAGACAGGGTGAAGCTTTCTTT.

This clone appeared once. The rearrangement uses TRBV7-2 and TRBJ1-2; 10 nucleotides align to TRBD1. Per the germline V gene, CDR1 is SGHTA and CDR2 is FQGNSA. The ends lost 5 bases at V and 4 bases at J; junction bases unmatched: 10. This CDR3 contains 16 residues. In nucleotides, the CDR3 is TGTGCCAGCAGCATCCGACAGGGGGCGGCCTCCTATGGCTACACCTTC. It yields the protein CASSIRQGAASYGYTF.

In the case of this clone: Additional DNA sequences in this sample encode the identical CDR3. This chain joins TRBV4-2 and TRBJ2-7; D may be TRBD1 (5 bases). The germline gives CDR1 LGHNA, CDR2 YNFKEQ. The CDR3 extends over 14 amino acids. Trimming removed 5 bases from V and 4 bases from J, with 15 bases in between. The CDR3: CASSITTAVYEQYF. CDR3 sequence (DNA): TGTGCCAGCAGCATAACGACAGCCGTGTACGAGCAGTACTTC.

This rearrangement joins TRBV28 to TRBJ2-2, with D maybe TRBD1 (5 bases). V was clipped by 0 bases and J by 6 bases, with 11 bases between them. The germline V gene encodes CDR1 MDHEN and CDR2 SYDVKM. This CDR3 contains 15 residues. The CDR3: CASSLWSDTSGELFF. CDR3 sequence (DNA): TGTGCCAGCAGTTTATGGTCGGACACCTCCGGGGAGCTGTTTTTT.

In nucleotides, the CDR3 is TGCGCCAGCAGTGCCGGGAGGCCGGATCAGCCCCAGCATTTT. Translated: CASSAGRPDQPQHF. This sequence joins TRBV10-1 and TRBJ1-5; D unclear. CDR3 size: 14 residues. Germline V lookup: CDR1 WNHNN, CDR2 SYGVQD (reference sequence). V gave up 4 bases and J gave up 5 bases, with 12 bases separating them.

On this clone: This likely stems from a read error, as it lies one base from a far larger clone. The genes are TRBV7-9 and TRBJ2-7, with D unclear. Trimming left V 8 bases short and J 3 bases short, with 5 bases between. Germline assignment: CDR1 SEHNR and CDR2 FQNEAQ (reference sequence). This CDR3 spans 10 amino acids. This chain's CDR3 is CASGYYEQYF. The CDR3 DNA is TGTGCCAGCGGTTACTACGAGCAGTACTTC.

V usage is TRBV19 and J usage is TRBJ1-5; 7 nucleotides line up with TRBD1. Germline V gene sequence: CDR1 LNHDA, CDR2 SQIVND (reference sequence). This CDR3 is 15 amino acids long. V dropped 5 bases and J dropped 3; count of bases not matched to a gene: 7. This chain's CDR3 is CASSPRDRPNQPQHF. Here the CDR3 DNA reads TGTGCCAGTAGTCCCCGGGACAGACCCAATCAGCCCCAGCATTTT.